This T cell receptor (beta chain) was captured by sequencing in a study of T cell repertoires in cytomegalovirus infection. As for the study in general: Public TCR beta signatures provided an indication of both CMV infection and a matching HLA type.

Concerning this clonotype itself: Its matching antigen is unknown.

One entry per CDR3 protein, called by TCRdb with MiXCR from the reads. The sample includes tens of thousands of distinct CDR3 sequences, under 30% seen only once; the top ten take 59%. The germline V gene has CDR1 GTSNPN and CDR2 SVGIG (reference sequence). This CDR3 spans 13 amino acids. V was cut by 3 bases and J by 1 base, with 9 bases left in between. The rearrangement joins TRBV30 to TRBJ1-1; D call uncertain. The receptor was derived from a human donor in good health (CMV status not recorded). Some clones in this sample may be carry-over from other donors' samples. The specimen was CD8+ T cells from cultured PBMCs, collected from culture after CMV antigen stimulation. The DNA of the CDR3 is TGTGCCTGGAGGGTTACAGAGAACACTGAAGCTTTCTTT. Its protein is CAWRVTENTEAFF.